This paragraph reports one TCR beta chain. V dropped 3 bases and J dropped 2 bases, with 14 bases sitting between them. The CDR3 contains 16 residues. Per the germline V gene, CDR1 is MGHDK and CDR2 is SYGVNS. Sequencing used immunoSEQ multiplex PCR; TCRdb keeps in-frame clones, though not all of them. The sample has roughly 63,000 clones, 92% seen once; the top ten hold roughly 1.5%. The source of the sample is a study of control samples from healthy donors and cancer patients. Source material: PBMCs. This rearrangement joins TRBV25-1 to TRBJ1-3; possible D gene TRBD1, 5 bases. The sequence came from a man aged 40-49 years with colorectal cancer. CDR3 coding DNA: TGTGCCAGCAGTGACCAACAGGCCCGCCCTGGAAACACCATATATTTT. Translated: CASSDQQARPGNTIYF.